A selection of T cell receptor beta chains follows, all from one sample in a study of blood T cell repertoires in COVID-19. Method: immunoSEQ multiplex PCR; TCRdb's copy keeps in-frame clones and lacks some. The sample shows under 250,000 clones, about nine tenths of them seen only once. The specimen was peripheral blood. The receptors come from a man between 45 and 60 years old with COVID-19, enrolled during active disease. Each CDR3 is given with its conserved first and last residue. The order of the fields is J gene, V gene, clone size, CDR3 protein. A clone size is listed for some rows: how often the clone was seen (once, few, many), or a class if it is expanded.

>TRBJ1-5|TRBV6-5|.
CASSFLQGRPQHF
>TRBJ2-1|TRBV3-1/TRBV3-2|.
CASSPGLAGVINEQFF
>TRBJ1-2|TRBV12-3/TRBV12-4|.
CASSLAGDYGYTF
>TRBJ2-2|TRBV7-2|once
CASSSGQVTGELFF
>TRBJ2-7|TRBV4-2|.
CASSQGVSGAYEQYF
>TRBJ1-4|TRBV15|.
CATRSARGTNEKLFF
>TRBJ2-2|TRBV24-1|.
CATSDLGTSGRDGTGELFF
>TRBJ2-3|TRBV7-3|.
CASSRQGGGIDTQYF
>TRBJ2-7|TRBV5-1|.
CASSLPGQGYEQYF
>TRBJ1-2|TRBV19|.
CASSIDPQSAGGDGYTF
>TRBJ2-7|TRBV7-9|.
CASSLAVGRDSYEQYF
>TRBJ2-2|TRBV6-5|.
CASSLANPMNTGELFF
>TRBJ1-5|TRBV7-8|.
CASSLVGEGYNQPQHF
>TRBJ2-7|TRBV27|.
CASSRAVSSYEQYF
>TRBJ2-7|TRBV21-1|.
CASSKLSWRGGSYEQYF
>TRBJ1-5|TRBV5-5|.
CASSFPGRRVGNQPQHF
>TRBJ1-3|TRBV6-2/TRBV6-3|once
CASSSPGQGDTIYF
>TRBJ2-7|TRBV3-1/TRBV3-2|.
CASSQQTSGEYSYEQYF
>TRBJ1-1|TRBV7-8|.
CASSLVRGISGEAFF
>TRBJ2-7|TRBV10-1|.
CASRSGRTGINYEQYF
>TRBJ2-1|TRBV10-3|.
CATKTSGGSYNEQFF
>TRBJ2-2|TRBV7-8|few
CASSLGGGGNTGELFF
>TRBJ2-7|TRBV9|.
CASSVDPRGGNEQYF
>TRBJ1-5|TRBV7-2|.
CASSPQAGQGVLGNQPQHF
>TRBJ2-7|TRBV6-5|.
CASSYSTGDYEQYF
>TRBJ1-2|TRBV4-2|.
CASSQERIGSYGYTF
>TRBJ1-1|TRBV27|.
CASSFNRLAEAFF
>TRBJ2-7|TRBV5-4|.
CASSLGVAGGTYEQYF
>TRBJ1-4|TRBV12-5|few
CASGPPGGRREKLFF
>TRBJ2-5|TRBV5-4|.
CASSTVAGGNRETQYF
>TRBJ1-4|TRBV5-1|once
CASSTGMANEKLFF
>TRBJ1-3|TRBV28|.
CASYWRGGTAGNTIYF
>TRBJ1-2|TRBV5-1|.
CASSSSGTDSGYTF
>TRBJ2-1|TRBV5-4|.
CATRSGGGSYNEQFF
>TRBJ1-4|TRBV5-8|.
CASSGGGRRAEKLFF
>TRBJ1-2|TRBV6-4|.
CARYPGQGRDGYTF
>TRBJ2-7|TRBV11-2|.
CASSLQGQSSYEQYF
>TRBJ2-2|TRBV19|.
CASSMDQGGGGELFF
>TRBJ1-2|TRBV18|once
CASSPKSTGSEWNGYTF